This T cell receptor (beta chain) was sequenced for a study of blood T cell repertoires in COVID-19. The overall study: Researchers got acute and convalescent COVID-19 samples from the United States, Italy and Spain. In each case, the material was cDNA or gDNA derived from T cells, B-cell-depleted T cells, or PBMCs.

Original processing methods: It was from reference gene primer amplification that nucleated cell counts were estimated. Assay: immunoSEQ multiplex PCR; the TCRdb copy retains only in-frame clones and omits some. V and J calls and clone size follow that table, whereas D and trimming were derived from the DNA. The sample lists around 150,000 clones, about 86% occurring once. This TCR was sampled from a man in his fifties or sixties with acute or convalescent COVID-19. Sequencing input: peripheral blood.

The CDR3 sequence: CASRGGGEDNEQYF. The CDR3 nucleotides are TGTGCCAGCAGGGGAGGGGGGGAAGACAACGAGCAGTACTTC. The genes are TRBV6-5 and TRBJ2-7; possible D gene TRBD2, 7 bases. The CDR3 loop spans 14 amino acids. CDR1 and CDR2 (germline): MNHEY, SVGAGI. V gave up 6 bases and J gave up 5 bases, with 17 bases separating them.